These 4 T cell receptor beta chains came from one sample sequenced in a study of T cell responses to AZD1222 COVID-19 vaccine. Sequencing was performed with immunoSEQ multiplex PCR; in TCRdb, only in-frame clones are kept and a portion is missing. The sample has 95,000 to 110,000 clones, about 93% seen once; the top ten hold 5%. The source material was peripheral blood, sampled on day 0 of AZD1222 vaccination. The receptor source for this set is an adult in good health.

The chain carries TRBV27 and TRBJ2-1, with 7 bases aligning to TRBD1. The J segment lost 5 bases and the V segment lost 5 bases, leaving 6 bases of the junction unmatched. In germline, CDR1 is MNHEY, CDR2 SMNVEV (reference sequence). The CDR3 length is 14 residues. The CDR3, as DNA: TGTGCCAGCAGTACCGGGACAGCTAACAATGAGCAGTTCTTC. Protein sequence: CASSTGTANNEQFF.

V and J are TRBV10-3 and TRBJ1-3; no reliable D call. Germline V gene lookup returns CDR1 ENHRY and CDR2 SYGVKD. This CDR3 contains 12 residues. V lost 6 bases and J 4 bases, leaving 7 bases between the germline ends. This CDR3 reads CAIRQGGNTIYF. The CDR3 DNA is TGTGCCATCAGACAAGGGGGAAACACCATATATTTT.

The CDR3 is CASSWYVTSNYEQYF. CDR3 nucleotides: TGTGCCAGCAGCTGGTACGTAACTTCAAACTACGAGCAGTACTTC. This chain joins TRBV7-8 and TRBJ2-7; D not certain. The V gene's germline CDR1 is SGHVS and CDR2 FQNEAQ. V was shortened by 4 bases and J by 3 bases, with 16 bases between the two germline ends. The CDR3 is 15 amino acids. Combining the CDR3 with reference TRBV7-8 and TRBJ2-7 gives the whole variable domain GAGVSQSPRYKVAKRGQDVALRCDPISGHVSLFWYQQALGQGPEFLTYFQNEAQLDKSGLPSDRFFAERPEGSVSTLKIQRTQQEDSAVYLCASSWYVTSNYEQYFGPGTRLTVT.

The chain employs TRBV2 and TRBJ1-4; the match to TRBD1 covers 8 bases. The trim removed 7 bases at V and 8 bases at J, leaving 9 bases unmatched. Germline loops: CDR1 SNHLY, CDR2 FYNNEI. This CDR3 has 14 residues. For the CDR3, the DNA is TGTGCCAGCATTTCGGACAGGGCGGCGGAAAAACTGTTTTTT. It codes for CASISDRAAEKLFF.